These T cell receptor beta chains were read from a single sample in a study of cytomegalovirus exposure and HLA in healthy donors. Profiled with immunoSEQ multiplex PCR; TCRdb holds only in-frame clones, not every one. The table has 90,000 to 110,000 clones, nearly 80% seen once; the top ten hold 1.3%. Input material: PBMCs. Receptors originate from a man aged 30 to 39 in good health and CMV-seronegative. The CDR3 runs from the conserved cysteine through the conserved F or W. D genes are given only for firm matches. The size field is filled for only some rows; it gives once, few, many or a size class.

>TRBV6-1|-|TRBJ2-7|TRBD1
TGTGCCAGCAGTGAAGACAGGGGGCTCCTCTCCTACGAGCAGTACTTC
CASSEDRGLLSYEQYF
>TRBV30|-|TRBJ2-3|TRBD1
TGTGCCTGGACCTCGGGACAGTTCACAGATACGCAGTATTTT
CAWTSGQFTDTQYF
>TRBV11-3|-|TRBJ2-7|TRBD1
TGTGCCAGCAGCCTGGACAGGGACGAGCAGTACTTC
CASSLDRDEQYF
>TRBV11-3|-|TRBJ2-2|TRBD2
TGTGCCAGCAGCTTTTCGGGGGGGACCGGGGAGCTGTTTTTT
CASSFSGGTGELFF
>TRBV20-1|-|TRBJ1-1|-
TGCAGTGCTAGAGCGGGGACTGAAGCTTTCTTT
CSARAGTEAFF
>TRBV12-5|-|TRBJ1-2|TRBD1
TGTGCTAGTGGACGAAAGATTAAAGCACAGGGGGAAACCGCTGGGGCCCCCTTTAACTATGGCTACACCTTC
CASGRKIKAQGETAGAPFNYGYTF
>TRBV6-5|once|TRBJ2-5|-
TGTGCCAGCAGTTCACAGGGGGGGAGAGAGACCCAGTACTTC
CASSSQGGRETQYF
>TRBV10-1|once|TRBJ2-7|TRBD1
TGCGCCAGCAGCGACCCGGGACAGGGAACCTACGAGCAGTACTTC
CASSDPGQGTYEQYF
>TRBV5-6|-|TRBJ1-1|TRBD1
TGTGCCAGCATCATTTGGGACAGGGACAACACTGAAGCTTTCTTT
CASIIWDRDNTEAFF
>TRBV6-1|once|TRBJ1-5|TRBD1
TGTGCCAGCAGAAGGGACAGGGGCGTCGGTCAGCCCCAGCATTTT
CASRRDRGVGQPQHF
>TRBV7-9|-|TRBJ2-2|TRBD2
TGTGCCAGCAGCGATAGCGCCAGCGGGAATTACACCGGGGAGCTGTTTTTT
CASSDSASGNYTGELFF
>TRBV5-6|once|TRBJ2-7|-
TGTGCCAGCAGCTCCGGTTTCGAGCAGTACTTC
CASSSGFEQYF
>TRBV7-9|-|TRBJ1-3|-
TGTGCCAGCAGCTTATCGGTCAGGGAGGATGGAAACACCATATATTTT
CASSLSVREDGNTIYF
>TRBV20-1|once|TRBJ1-1|-
TGCAGTGCTAAAGGGGTGCCTGAAGCTTTCTTT
CSAKGVPEAFF
>TRBV13|once|TRBJ1-2|-
TGTGCCAGCAGCTTAGGAGGGGCGGGCTACACCTTC
CASSLGGAGYTF
>TRBV19|-|TRBJ2-7|-
TGTGCCAGTAGTATGGCCTTTGGAGCGGGTTACGAGCAGTACTTC
CASSMAFGAGYEQYF
>TRBV6-5|-|TRBJ1-3|-
TGTGCCAGCGGAAAGACAGGAAACCCTGGAAACACCATATATTTT
CASGKTGNPGNTIYF
>TRBV19|-|TRBJ2-2|-
TGTGCCAGTAGTATTACGTCAGATACCGGGGAGCTGTTTTTT
CASSITSDTGELFF
>TRBV29-1|-|TRBJ2-7|TRBD2
TGCAGCGTCTCCGGGAGGTCCTACGAGCAGTACTTC
CSVSGRSYEQYF
>TRBV4-1|-|TRBJ2-5|TRBD2
TGCGCCAGCAGCCCGCGGACTAGCGGGAGCGAGACCCAGTACTTC
CASSPRTSGSETQYF
>TRBV4-1|-|TRBJ2-1|-
TGCGCCAGCAGCCAATGGGCTAGCGAAAATTACAATGAGCAGTTCTTC
CASSQWASENYNEQFF
>TRBV29-1|-|TRBJ2-2|TRBD2
TGCAGCGTTGGGGCGGGGGTAGGGACCGGGGAGCTGTTTTTT
CSVGAGVGTGELFF
>TRBV30|-|TRBJ2-5|-
TGTGCCTGGAGCCCGGGAGAGACCCAGTACTTC
CAWSPGETQYF
>TRBV11-2|-|TRBJ1-1|TRBD1
TGTGCCAGCAGCACTTACAGGGGTCGTATCACTGAAGCTTTCTTT
CASSTYRGRITEAFF
>TRBV20-1|-|TRBJ1-1|-
TGCAGTGCCGAGAAGGGGACTGAAGCTTTCTTT
CSAEKGTEAFF
>TRBV5-4|-|TRBJ1-4|-
TGTGCCAGCAGCTTCCCCGGGACACCTGAAAAACTGTTTTTT
CASSFPGTPEKLFF
>TRBV5-1|once|TRBJ2-5|TRBD1
TGCGCCAGCAGCTTGTCATCAGGGGGCGGTGAGACCCAGTACTTC
CASSLSSGGGETQYF
>TRBV7-6|-|TRBJ2-5|TRBD2
TGTGCCAGCAGCCCGGGGGGGGCCCAAGAGACCCAGTACTTC
CASSPGGAQETQYF
>TRBV28|-|TRBJ1-1|-
TGTGCCGTCTCAAACGACAGGATTAACACTGAAGCTTTCTTT
CAVSNDRINTEAFF
>TRBV9|-|TRBJ1-6|TRBD1
TGTGCCAGCAGCGCTAGGGGACAGGGGGCTAGTTCACCCCTCCACTTT
CASSARGQGASSPLHF
>TRBV6-5|-|TRBJ1-5|-
TGTGCCAGCAGTTACTCTAGGGGAAACAATCAGCCCCAGCATTTT
CASSYSRGNNQPQHF
>TRBV7-9|-|TRBJ2-2|TRBD1
TGTGCCAGCAGCTCGCTCCGGACAGGGGGCATCACCGGGGAGCTGTTTTTT
CASSSLRTGGITGELFF
>TRBV29-1|-|TRBJ2-5|-
TGCAGCGTCTTCGTACCTAACCAAGAGACCCAGTACTTC
CSVFVPNQETQYF
>TRBV4-1|-|TRBJ2-7|TRBD2
TGCGCCAGCAGCCTAGTGCGGGGGGGCGAGCAGTACTTC
CASSLVRGGEQYF
>TRBV27|-|TRBJ2-7|-
TGTGCCAGCAGTTTTTCGGCTAGTTTCCACGAGCAGTACTTC
CASSFSASFHEQYF
>TRBV28|-|TRBJ2-1|TRBD2
TGTGCCAGCAGAACAAGCGGGAGATATAATGAGCAGTTCTTC
CASRTSGRYNEQFF
>TRBV10-1|-|TRBJ2-7|-
TGCGCCAGCAGTAGAATAGATACCCACGAGCAGTACTTC
CASSRIDTHEQYF
>TRBV19|-|TRBJ2-5|-
TGTGCCAGTAGTGGCTTCGGGGTACAAGAGACCCAGTACTTC
CASSGFGVQETQYF
>TRBV7-9|-|TRBJ2-7|-
TGTGCCAGCAGCTTTTGGCTGGGCTCCAGCTCCTACGAGCAGTACTTC
CASSFWLGSSSYEQYF
>TRBV7-9|-|TRBJ1-4|TRBD1
TGTGCCAGCAGCTATCCGGGACAGAGCCGCGTCTTGACTAATGAAAAACTGTTTTTT
CASSYPGQSRVLTNEKLFF
>TRBV19|once|TRBJ1-2|-
TGTGCCAGTACTACCGCCAACTATGGCTACACCTTC
CASTTANYGYTF
>TRBV6-5|once|TRBJ2-7|-
TGTGCCAGCAGGATCCGGGACACACCCTACGAGCAGTACTTC
CASRIRDTPYEQYF
>TRBV6-5|-|TRBJ1-2|-
TGTGCCAGCAGTCCCCCGGACAGCTATGGCTACCCCTTC
CASSPPDSYGYPF